This paragraph reports one T cell receptor beta chain. This CDR3 is built from 17 residues. CDR1 SGHAT and CDR2 FQNNGV come from the germline V gene. The J segment lost 0 bases and the V segment lost 5 bases, leaving 8 bases of the junction unmatched. The data belong to a study of blood T cell repertoires in COVID-19. Clones were sequenced by immunoSEQ multiplex PCR, and TCRdb holds only the in-frame ones, with some missing. The sample includes fewer than 350,000 clones, around 90% of them seen just once. Input material: peripheral blood. The receptor was isolated from a woman aged 25 to 39 with COVID-19, enrolled during active disease. The chain employs TRBV11-2 and TRBJ2-7; 12 positions match TRBD2. For the CDR3, the DNA is TGTGCCAGCAGCCAGGGACTAGCGGGCTTTAGCTCCTACGAGCAGTACTTC. Its translation: CASSQGLAGFSSYEQYF.